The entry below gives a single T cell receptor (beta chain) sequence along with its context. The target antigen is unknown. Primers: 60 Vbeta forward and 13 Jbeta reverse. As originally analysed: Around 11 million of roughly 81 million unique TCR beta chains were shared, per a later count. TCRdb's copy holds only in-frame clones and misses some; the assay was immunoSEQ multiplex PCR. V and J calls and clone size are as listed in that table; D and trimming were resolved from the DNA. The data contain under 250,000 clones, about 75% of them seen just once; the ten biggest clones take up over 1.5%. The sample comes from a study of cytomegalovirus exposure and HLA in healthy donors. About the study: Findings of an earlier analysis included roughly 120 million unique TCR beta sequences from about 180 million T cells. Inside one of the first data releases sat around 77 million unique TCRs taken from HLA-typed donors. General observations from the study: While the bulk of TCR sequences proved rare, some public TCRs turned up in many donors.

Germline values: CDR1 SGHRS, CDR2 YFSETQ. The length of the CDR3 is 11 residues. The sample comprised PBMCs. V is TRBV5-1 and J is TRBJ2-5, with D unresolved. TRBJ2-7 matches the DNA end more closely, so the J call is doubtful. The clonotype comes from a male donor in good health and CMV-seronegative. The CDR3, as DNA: TGCGCCAGCAGCTTGGGATACGAGCAGTACTTC. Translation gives CASSLGYEQYF.